Listed below are T cell receptor beta chains from one sample, sequenced in a study of blood T cell repertoires in COVID-19. The table came from immunoSEQ multiplex PCR; TCRdb's copy has only in-frame clones and leaves some out. This table has around 300,000 clones, approximately 90% appearing once. Sequencing was performed on PBMCs or T cells enriched from blood (not recorded which). Receptor source: a woman aged 55 to 70 in a cohort exposed to, infected with or recovered from COVID-19 (not recorded which). CDR3s include the opening cysteine and the closing phenylalanine or tryptophan. A D gene is named only where the DNA matches it firmly. Clone size is given for some rows only: seen once, a few or many times, or a class if the clone is expanded.

TRBV5-1	NA	TRBD2	TRBJ2-3	CASSLDGGGHTDTQYF	TGCGCCAGCAGCTTGGATGGCGGGGGGCACACAGATACGCAGTATTTT
TRBV28	NA	TRBD1	TRBJ1-1	CASTLGQGLKAFF	TGTGCCAGCACCCTCGGACAGGGCTTGAAAGCTTTCTTT
TRBV5-6	NA	TRBD2	TRBJ2-3	CASSLLAGADTQYF	TGTGCCAGCAGCTTGTTAGCGGGAGCTGATACGCAGTATTTT
TRBV28	NA	NA	TRBJ2-3	CASSPRPTTGPRGDTQYF	TGTGCCAGCAGCCCCCGTCCAACCACCGGGCCAAGGGGAGATACGCAGTATTTT
TRBV7-2	NA	TRBD1	TRBJ1-2	CASSPRDRYGYTF	TGTGCCAGCAGCCCCAGGGACAGATATGGCTACACCTTC
TRBV5-1	NA	TRBD2	TRBJ2-1	CASSATSGSSKNEQFF	TGCGCCAGCAGCGCGACTAGCGGGAGTTCTAAGAATGAGCAGTTCTTC
TRBV7-9	few	NA	TRBJ2-7	CASSPDSRGHEQYF	TGTGCCAGCAGCCCCGATTCGCGGGGCCACGAGCAGTACTTC
TRBV5-1	NA	NA	TRBJ2-1	CASSLGLASYNEQFF	TGCGCCAGCAGCTTGGGGCTAGCGAGTTACAATGAGCAGTTCTTC
TRBV5-6	few	NA	TRBJ2-1	CASSFQDWNEQFF	TGTGCCAGCAGCTTCCAGGACTGGAATGAGCAGTTCTTC
TRBV6-2/TRBV6-3	many	NA	TRBJ1-5	CASSYWGVQPQHF	TGTGCCAGCAGTTACTGGGGAGTTCAGCCCCAGCATTTT
TRBV19	NA	NA	TRBJ2-1	CASSILFYNEQFF	TGTGCCAGTAGTATACTATTCTACAATGAGCAGTTCTTC
TRBV19	NA	NA	TRBJ1-5	CASSITQVGSGNQPQHF	TGTGCCAGTAGTATCACGCAGGTGGGTTCAGGGAATCAGCCCCAGCATTTT
TRBV9	once	NA	TRBJ2-3	CASSVDGGGPDTQYF	TGTGCCAGCAGCGTAGACGGGGGTGGTCCAGATACGCAGTATTTT
TRBV18	NA	NA	TRBJ2-7	CASSPSLTGGSYEQYF	TGTGCCAGCTCACCGAGCCTGACGGGCGGGTCCTACGAGCAGTACTTC
TRBV3-1/TRBV3-2	NA	NA	TRBJ1-4	CASNSRTANEKLFF	TGTGCCAGCAATTCCCGGACAGCTAATGAAAAACTGTTTTTT
TRBV21-1	once	NA	TRBJ2-1	CASSRPSDGFYNEQFF	TGTGCCAGCAGTCGGCCTAGCGACGGATTCTACAATGAGCAGTTCTTC
TRBV5-1	NA	NA	TRBJ1-3	CASSLDGQGGGNTIYF	TGCGCCAGCAGCTTGGACGGGCAGGGAGGAGGAAACACCATATATTTT
TRBV5-1	NA	TRBD2	TRBJ2-5	CASSIHSGSETQYF	TGCGCCAGCAGCATCCATAGCGGGAGCGAGACCCAGTACTTC
TRBV7-9	NA	NA	TRBJ2-1	CASSLRNEQFF	TGTGCCAGCAGCCTGAGGAATGAGCAGTTCTTC
TRBV6-5	NA	TRBD1	TRBJ1-5	CASSPLGTGRQPQHF	TGTGCCAGCAGTCCCCTCGGGACAGGGAGGCAGCCCCAGCATTTT
TRBV6-5	NA	TRBD1	TRBJ1-1	CASSRTGATEAFF	TGTGCCAGCAGCCGGACAGGGGCCACTGAAGCTTTCTTT
TRBV18	NA	NA	TRBJ2-4	CASSGLLAKNIQYF	TGTGCCAGCTCCGGACTCCTAGCCAAAAACATTCAGTACTTC
TRBV29-1	NA	NA	TRBJ2-1	CSVPYPVNEQFF	TGCAGCGTCCCTTACCCGGTGAATGAGCAGTTCTTC
TRBV7-3	once	NA	TRBJ1-6	CASSLYSQINSPLHF	TGTGCCAGCAGCTTGTACAGCCAGATTAATTCACCCCTCCACTTT
TRBV24-1	NA	TRBD2	TRBJ2-1	CATSDPSGGSYNEQFF	TGTGCCACCAGTGACCCTAGCGGGGGCTCCTACAATGAGCAGTTCTTC
TRBV28	NA	NA	TRBJ2-1	CASSFELGRHNEQFF	TGTGCCAGCAGTTTCGAACTAGGTCGGCACAATGAGCAGTTCTTC
TRBV13	NA	NA	TRBJ1-4	CASSLQGSGEKLFF	TGTGCCAGCAGCTTGCAGGGGTCGGGGGAAAAACTGTTTTTT